Shown below are 28 T cell receptor beta chains from a single sample sequenced in a study of blood T cell repertoires in COVID-19. TCRdb's copy holds only in-frame clones and misses some; the assay was immunoSEQ multiplex PCR. The table has tens of thousands of clones, about four fifths seen once. Material for sequencing was peripheral blood. The receptors come from a human donor in a cohort sampled during active COVID-19.

The rearrangement joins TRBV19 to TRBJ2-3; TRBD1 matches 9 bases. Losses at the gene ends were 6 bases for V and 3 bases for J; bases not matched to a gene: 10. There are 16 residues in the CDR3. Per germline, CDR1 LNHDA and CDR2 SQIVND (reference sequence). The CDR3 protein is CASSDTGTGITDTQYF. The CDR3 nucleotides are TGTGCCAGTAGCGATACCGGGACAGGGATAACAGATACGCAGTATTTT.

The chain joins TRBV6-5 to TRBJ2-5; weak D call: TRBD1 (6 bases). Germline CDR1 and CDR2: MNHEY and SVGAGI. The CDR3 is 15 residues long. Trimming cost V 6 bases and J 2 bases, with 16 bases left between them. The CDR3 DNA follows: TGTGCCAGCAGAGAGGCGACAGGACGTCAAGAGACCCAGTACTTC. It yields the protein CASREATGRQETQYF.

The genes are TRBV9 and TRBJ2-7; D possibly corresponds to TRBD2 (6 bases). From germline, CDR1 is SGDLS and CDR2 YYNGEE. V was clipped by 10 bases and J by 1 base, with 18 bases between them. CDR3 size: 14 residues. The CDR3: CASGRTSTSYEQYF. Here the CDR3 DNA reads TGTGCCTCCGGGAGAACTAGCACATCCTACGAGCAGTACTTC.

V is TRBV28 and J is TRBJ1-5, with 10 nucleotides matching TRBD1. The CDR3 has 15 residues. With 3 bases clipped from V and 4 bases from J, the junction kept 3 bases outside the gene matches. Per the germline V gene, CDR1 is MDHEN and CDR2 is SYDVKM. The CDR3 bases are TGTGCCAGCAGTTTTCCGGACAGGGGGAATCAGCCCCAGCATTTT. Protein product: CASSFPDRGNQPQHF.

V is TRBV18 and J is TRBJ2-5; no clear D gene. The CDR3 totals 13 residues. V was shortened by 5 bases and J by 2 bases, with 9 bases between the two germline ends. The V gene's germline CDR1 is KGHSH and CDR2 LQKENI. CDR3 in DNA: TGTGCCAGCTCATTTGGCAGTCAAGAGACCCAGTACTTC. Translating gives CASSFGSQETQYF.

The chain is built from TRBV2 and TRBJ2-1, with 8 positions matching TRBD1. The CDR3 extends over 16 amino acids. With V trimmed by 6 bases and J by 1 base, 8 bases remained unmatched. Per germline, CDR1 SNHLY and CDR2 FYNNEI. The CDR3: CASSGGTGLSYNEQFF. The DNA of the CDR3 is TGTGCCAGCAGCGGCGGGACAGGCCTATCCTACAATGAGCAGTTCTTC.

This chain links TRBV3-1 (or the pseudogene TRBV3-2) with TRBJ2-7, with D uncertain. The V gene's germline CDR1 is LGHDT and CDR2 YNNKEL (reference sequence). Trimming took 3 bases from V and 6 from J, leaving 9 bases between them. This CDR3 is built from 12 residues. This CDR3 is CASSQSPLEQYF. The CDR3 DNA reads TGTGCCAGCAGCCAGAGCCCACTCGAGCAGTACTTC.

The chain is built from TRBV7-3 and TRBJ1-2, with TRBD1 as a possible D gene (6 bases). CDR3 length: 14 residues. V was clipped by 5 bases and J by 2 bases, with 12 bases between them. The germline V gene encodes CDR1 SGHTA and CDR2 FQGTGA. The CDR3 bases are TGTGCCAGCAGCAAAGGTGGGGGCAACTATGGCTACACCTTC. This gives the protein CASSKGGGNYGYTF.

The rearrangement uses TRBV6-6 and TRBJ1-4, with 7 positions matching TRBD1. There are 15 residues in the CDR3. After removal of 4 bases from V and 6 bases from J, the junction contained 8 bases not matched to a gene. Germline V gene lookup returns CDR1 MNHNY and CDR2 SVGAGI (reference sequence). The CDR3 DNA is TGTGCCAGCAGTTCCGACAGGGCCGGGGATGAAAAACTGTTTTTT. Translated: CASSSDRAGDEKLFF.

A few counts support this clone. The rearrangement links TRBV9 to TRBJ1-3; D unresolved. The CDR3 loop spans 15 amino acids. Germline V lookup: CDR1 SGDLS, CDR2 YYNGEE. V shed 0 bases and J shed 8 bases, with 15 bases lying between them. CDR3: CASSVAAGIGDTIYF. The CDR3, as DNA: TGTGCCAGCAGCGTAGCGGCCGGGATCGGGGACACCATATATTTT.

The J gene is TRBJ2-1, the V gene TRBV27, with D possibly matching TRBD1 (5 bases). The CDR3 totals 15 residues. The V gene lost 3 bases and the J gene lost 7 bases, with 16 bases spanning the gap. CDR1 and CDR2 from the germline V gene are MNHEY and SMNVEV (reference sequence). Here the CDR3 DNA reads TGTGCCAGCAGTTTTCTAGGAATACAGGCAAATGAGCAGTTCTTC. As protein: CASSFLGIQANEQFF.

J is TRBJ2-2 and V is TRBV10-3; TRBD1 aligns across 8 bases. Germline CDR1 and CDR2: ENHRY and SYGVKD. J gave up 4 bases and V 5 bases, and 12 bases lay outside the gene matches. The CDR3 consists of 17 residues. The CDR3 DNA reads as TGTGCCATCAGTACGGACAGGGCGTCCCGACGCACCGGGGAGCTGTTTTTT. Its protein product is CAISTDRASRRTGELFF.

The chain joins TRBV2 to TRBJ2-7; unclear D gene. The CDR3 has 13 amino acids. Trimming shortened V by 6 bases and J by 2 bases, and 11 bases separated the two germline ends. Germline V CDR1 and CDR2: SNHLY, FYNNEI. CDR3 nucleotide sequence: TGTGCCAGCAGCCGACTGACGACCTACGAGCAGTACTTC. Amino acid sequence: CASSRLTTYEQYF.

The chain carries TRBV5-1 and TRBJ2-2; TRBD2 might be the D (5 bases). Looked up from germline, CDR1 is SGHRS and CDR2 is YFSETQ. V was trimmed by 7 bases and J by 1 base, leaving 14 bases between them. The CDR3 runs to 15 residues. CDR3: CASAPREGNTGELFF. For the CDR3, the DNA is TGCGCCAGCGCCCCGCGCGAGGGGAACACCGGGGAGCTGTTTTTT.

V and J are TRBV5-1 and TRBJ2-7; 7 bases agree with TRBD1. The length of the CDR3 is 14 residues. Germline CDR1 and CDR2: SGHRS and YFSETQ. Germline trimming cut 3 bases from V and 2 bases from J; bases unmatched to any gene: 5. This CDR3 is CASSYLTGPYEQYF. CDR3 sequence (DNA): TGCGCCAGCAGCTATTTGACAGGGCCCTACGAGCAGTACTTC.

This sequence joins TRBV15 and TRBJ2-7; D perhaps matches TRBD2 (5 bases). In germline, CDR1 is LNHNV, CDR2 YYDKDF (reference sequence). Trimming pared 0 bases from V and 11 bases from J, leaving 14 bases between. The CDR3 spans 13 residues. Here the CDR3 DNA reads TGTGCCACCAGCAGAGATTTCTCCGGGGTGGAGTACTTC. It codes for CATSRDFSGVEYF.

Many counts were recorded for this clone. The chain joins TRBV2 to TRBJ1-1, with D perhaps TRBD1 (5 bases). V was cut by 9 bases and J by 1 base, with 27 bases left in between. This CDR3 spans 18 amino acids. In germline, CDR1 is SNHLY, CDR2 FYNNEI. Here the CDR3 DNA reads TGTGCCAGTCGCGGCTATAAACGGGGGAGAAACTCGAACACTGAAGCTTTCTTT. Translated, it gives CASRGYKRGRNSNTEAFF.

V is TRBV27 and J is TRBJ1-2, with a weak D call TRBD1 (6 bases). The CDR3 consists of 16 residues. V was pared by 5 bases and J by 2 bases, with 18 bases between. Germline CDR1 reads MNHEY; CDR2 reads SMNVEV (reference sequence). The CDR3 sequence: CASSPGTRGFNYGYTF. CDR3 sequence (DNA): TGTGCCAGCAGTCCCGGGACACGGGGATTCAACTATGGCTACACCTTC.

The chain recombines TRBV2 with TRBJ2-6; weak D call: TRBD1 (6 bases). The CDR3 has 17 amino acids. Germline values: CDR1 SNHLY, CDR2 FYNNEI. V lost 6 bases and J lost 4, with 19 bases in between. The CDR3 DNA sequence: TGTGCCAGCAGAGTTGCAGGGACCCAGGGGGGGGCCAACGTCCTGACTTTC. Amino acid sequence: CASRVAGTQGGANVLTF.

This rearrangement joins TRBV29-1 to TRBJ2-1, with 7 bases identical to TRBD2. This CDR3 region has 14 residues. Germline CDR1 SQVTM, CDR2 ANQGSEA. V trimming: 4 bases; J trimming: 4 bases; junction bases outside the gene matches: 7. CDR3 loop: CSVGRGTIYNEQFF. CDR3 in DNA: TGCAGCGTTGGTCGCGGGACTATTTACAATGAGCAGTTCTTC.

The gene calls are TRBV9 and TRBJ2-1, with a tentative D call TRBD2 (7 bases). The CDR3 contains 16 residues. The ends were cut back, 2 bases at V and 4 bases at J, with 16 bases in the middle. Germline-derived CDR1 and CDR2 are SGDLS and YYNGEE. The CDR3 spells CASSVAIGRGYNEQFF. Here the CDR3 DNA reads TGTGCCAGCAGCGTCGCCATAGGGAGGGGGTACAATGAGCAGTTCTTC.

The chain has TRBV3-1 (or the pseudogene TRBV3-2) and TRBJ2-3; TRBD1 agrees at 10 bases. In germline, CDR1 is LGHDT, CDR2 YNNKEL (reference sequence). After removal of 4 bases from V and 6 bases from J, the junction contained 4 bases not matched to a gene. This CDR3 has 14 amino acids. The CDR3 DNA sequence: TGTGCCAGCAGCCCGGACAGGGGGTGGGATACGCAGTATTTT. Its protein is CASSPDRGWDTQYF.

This chain links TRBV5-4 with TRBJ2-2, with D perhaps TRBD1 (6 bases). CDR3 length: 15 residues. CDR1 SGHNT and CDR2 YYREEE come from the germline V gene (reference sequence). V shed 3 bases and J shed 5 bases, with 14 bases lying between them. In nucleotides, the CDR3 is TGTGCCAGCAGCTATAGGGACATTGGGACCGGGGAGCTGTTTTTT. Amino acid sequence: CASSYRDIGTGELFF.

The genes are TRBV18 and TRBJ2-7; 7 positions agree with TRBD2. The length of the CDR3 is 14 residues. V was pared by 2 bases and J by 2 bases, with 3 bases of the junction left unmatched. Germline values: CDR1 KGHSH, CDR2 LQKENI. CDR3 nucleotide sequence: TGTGCCAGCTCACCAAGCGGGAACACCTACGAGCAGTACTTC. Protein: CASSPSGNTYEQYF. The whole variable domain, filled in from reference TRBV18 and TRBJ2-7, reads NAGVMQNPRHLVRRRGQEARLRCSPMKGHSHVYWYRQLPEEGLKFMVYLQKENIIDESGMPKERFSAEFPKEGPSILRIQQVVRGDSAAYFCASSPSGNTYEQYFGPGTRLTVT.

The chain combines TRBV28 with TRBJ2-2; maybe TRBD1 (6 bases). Trimming stripped 3 bases from V and 7 bases from J, with 15 bases between. This CDR3 contains 15 residues. Germline-derived CDR1 and CDR2 are MDHEN and SYDVKM. The CDR3: CASSFWLGGIGELFF. The CDR3 DNA follows: TGTGCCAGCAGTTTTTGGCTAGGGGGTATCGGGGAGCTGTTTTTT.

The chain joins TRBV5-6 to TRBJ2-1; no firm D call. V lost 5 bases to trimming and J lost 3 bases, with 9 bases between them. In germline, CDR1 is SGHDT, CDR2 YYEEEE. This CDR3 contains 13 residues. CDR3 nucleotide sequence: TGTGCCAGCAGTCTAATTCACTACAATGAGCAGTTCTTC. As protein: CASSLIHYNEQFF.

The CDR3 region is CASSGGGYLYAEQYF. For the CDR3, the DNA is TGCGCCAGCAGTGGGGGCGGCTATCTCTACGCTGAGCAGTACTTC. The chain couples TRBV10-2 to TRBJ2-7; tentatively, D is TRBD1 (5 bases). The germline V and J ends were trimmed by 4 bases and 7 bases, with 20 bases remaining between them. In germline, CDR1 is WSHSY, CDR2 SAAADI. The CDR3 loop spans 15 amino acids.

The CDR3 bases are TGTGCCAGCAGTTTGTACCTTCGGGAAGCTTTCTTT. Translation gives CASSLYLREAFF. This chain connects TRBV28 to TRBJ1-1; no firm D call. The CDR3 totals 12 residues. Trimming left V 3 bases short and J 8 bases short, with 10 bases between. From germline, CDR1 is MDHEN and CDR2 SYDVKM.